Listed below are T cell receptor beta chains from one sample, sequenced in a study of blood T cell repertoires in COVID-19. Generated by immunoSEQ multiplex PCR, the TCRdb table keeps only in-frame clones and is missing some. Counted here are a few hundred thousand clones, roughly 90% occurring once; the ten biggest clones make up roughly 6.7%. Sequencing was performed on peripheral blood. The source of these receptors is a man aged 18 to 35 who had recovered from COVID-19. Each CDR3 is given with its conserved first and last residue. D genes are given only for firm matches. Part of the rows lack a size; the others show once, few, many or a class for expanded clones.

>once|TRBV5-1|TRBJ2-3|.
TGCGCCAGCAGCTTGGCGGGCCCAGGGATAGATACGCAGTATTTT
CASSLAGPGIDTQYF
>.|TRBV7-2|TRBJ2-2|.
TGTGCCAGCACCGCACAGGAAACCGTCGGGGAGCTGTTTTTT
CASTAQETVGELFF
>.|TRBV2|TRBJ2-7|TRBD1
TGTGCCAGCCTTACTCCCGGGACAGGGGGCGGGGTCTACGAGCAGTACTTC
CASLTPGTGGGVYEQYF
>.|TRBV9|TRBJ2-5|.
TGTGCCAGCAGCGTTACGGGGCAAGAGACCCAGTACTTC
CASSVTGQETQYF
>.|TRBV2|TRBJ2-1|TRBD1
TGTGCCAGCAGCGGGGGACAGGTCCAGATTGAGCAGTTCTTC
CASSGGQVQIEQFF
>once|TRBV11-3|TRBJ2-1|TRBD2
TGTGCCAGCAGCTTAGCTAGCCGGGGGGGCTACAATGAGCAGTTCTTC
CASSLASRGGYNEQFF
>.|TRBV30|TRBJ1-5|TRBD1
TGTGCCTGGAGTGTACAGGGGGCACAGCCCCAGCATTTT
CAWSVQGAQPQHF
>.|TRBV19|TRBJ2-7|TRBD1
TGTGCCAGTAGTCCGAGACAGGGGCACTACGAGCAGTACTTC
CASSPRQGHYEQYF
>.|TRBV9|TRBJ1-1|.
TGTGCCAGCAGCGGAGGGAACACTGAAGCTTTCTTT
CASSGGNTEAFF
>.|TRBV14|TRBJ1-2|.
TGTGCCAGCAGCCAATGGGGGGATAGCTATGGCTACACCTTC
CASSQWGDSYGYTF
>.|TRBV2|TRBJ2-3|.
TGTGCCAGCACAGGGGAGAGTGGCGCAGATACGCAGTATTTT
CASTGESGADTQYF
>.|TRBV27|TRBJ2-1|.
TGTGCCAGCAGTTCAGCCAGGGCGAATGAGCAGTTCTTC
CASSSARANEQFF
>few|TRBV10-3|TRBJ2-3|TRBD2
TGTGCCATCAGTGTGGTTCTAGCGGGGGGGCCGTCGCTCGATTCTCGCACAGATACGCAGTATTTT
CAISVVLAGGPSLDSRTDTQYF
>.|TRBV27|TRBJ2-2|.
TGTGCCAGCAAAGAACGGAGGGGAACCGGGGAGCTGTTTTTT
CASKERRGTGELFF
>.|TRBV3-1/TRBV3-2|TRBJ2-1|TRBD2
TGTGCCAGCAGCCAAGGACTAGCGGGAAGCAATGAGCAGTTCTTC
CASSQGLAGSNEQFF
>.|TRBV9|TRBJ1-1|.
TGTGCCAGCAGCGTAAAAGGACTACCGGGGAACACTGAAGCTTTCTTT
CASSVKGLPGNTEAFF
>.|TRBV19|TRBJ1-3|.
TGTGCCAGTAGCCGAGACGGGGTTCGGCCTGGAAACACCATATATTTT
CASSRDGVRPGNTIYF
>.|TRBV18|TRBJ2-6|.
TGTGCCAGCTCACCCGGCCAGGGGAGATCTCTTTCTGGGGCCAACGTCCTGACTTTC
CASSPGQGRSLSGANVLTF
>.|TRBV9|TRBJ1-2|TRBD1
TGTGCCAGCAGCGTAGGGGACAGGGCTGGGGATGGCTACACCTTC
CASSVGDRAGDGYTF
>.|TRBV19|TRBJ2-7|TRBD1
TGTGCCAGTAAATACCAGGGGGACTCCTACGAGCAGTACTTC
CASKYQGDSYEQYF
>.|TRBV3-1/TRBV3-2|TRBJ2-3|.
TGTGCCAGCAGCCAAGATTTAGCACGCACAGATACGCAGTATTTT
CASSQDLARTDTQYF
>few|TRBV2|TRBJ1-6|TRBD1
TGTGCCAGCAGTGAAGCGTGGGACAGTAATTCACCCCTCCACTTT
CASSEAWDSNSPLHF
>.|TRBV7-3|TRBJ2-7|TRBD1
TGTGCCAGCAGCGAAGGACAGGGGAGGTCCTACGAGCAGTACTTC
CASSEGQGRSYEQYF
>few|TRBV6-4|TRBJ1-1|.
TGTGCCAGCAGTGTTGGGCAAAATCAGGGGTCGGCTTTCTTT
CASSVGQNQGSAFF
>.|TRBV10-3|TRBJ1-1|.
TGTGCCATCAGTGAGGGCAGGGGGAACACTGAAGCTTTCTTT
CAISEGRGNTEAFF
>once|TRBV6-5|TRBJ2-7|TRBD1
TGTGCCAGCAGTTTCACCGGGACAGGGGCCTACGAGCAGTACTTC
CASSFTGTGAYEQYF
>.|TRBV6-2/TRBV6-3|TRBJ2-1|TRBD2
TGTGCCAGCAGCCCCTGGACTAGCGGGGGGAATGAGCAGTTCTTC
CASSPWTSGGNEQFF
>.|TRBV28|TRBJ2-3|TRBD2
TGTGCCAGCACCTCGGGGCTAGCGGGGGGGCTAATCACAGATACGCAGTATTTT
CASTSGLAGGLITDTQYF
>.|TRBV7-9|TRBJ1-1|.
TGTGCCAGCAGCTTTCCAAGGGGCGCTGAAGCTTTCTTT
CASSFPRGAEAFF
>.|TRBV27|TRBJ2-7|.
TGTGCCAGCAGCAACAGGATCTCTCCCTACGAGCAGTACTTC
CASSNRISPYEQYF
>.|TRBV4-1|TRBJ2-7|TRBD2
TGCGCCAGCAGCCAAGCACCCGCGGGGGGCCCCTCCTACGAGCAGTACTTC
CASSQAPAGGPSYEQYF
>.|TRBV3-1/TRBV3-2|TRBJ1-2|TRBD1
TGTGCCAGCAGTGAACAGGGGGCGAGTGGCTACACCTTC
CASSEQGASGYTF
>.|TRBV7-8|TRBJ1-2|TRBD1
TGTGCCAGCAGCTTAGGCCACGGTCCGGGACAGTCCTATGGCTACACCTTC
CASSLGHGPGQSYGYTF
>.|TRBV10-1|TRBJ2-1|TRBD2
TGCGCCAGCAGTGAGTCCAGCGGGGGCTACAATGAGCAGTTCTTC
CASSESSGGYNEQFF
>once|TRBV3-1/TRBV3-2|TRBJ2-3|.
TGTGCCAGCAGCCAAGGTCCAGGGACAGATACGCAGTATTTT
CASSQGPGTDTQYF
>once|TRBV7-2|TRBJ1-4|.
TGTGCCAGCAGCTTGCGACAGCCAACTAATGAAAAACTGTTTTTT
CASSLRQPTNEKLFF
>.|TRBV29-1|TRBJ1-1|TRBD1
TGCAGCGTTCCGGGACAGGGGGCGGAAGCTTTCTTT
CSVPGQGAEAFF
>.|TRBV30|TRBJ2-7|TRBD1
TGTGCCTGGAGTGTATCAGGACAGGGGGCGGACGAGCAGTACTTC
CAWSVSGQGADEQYF